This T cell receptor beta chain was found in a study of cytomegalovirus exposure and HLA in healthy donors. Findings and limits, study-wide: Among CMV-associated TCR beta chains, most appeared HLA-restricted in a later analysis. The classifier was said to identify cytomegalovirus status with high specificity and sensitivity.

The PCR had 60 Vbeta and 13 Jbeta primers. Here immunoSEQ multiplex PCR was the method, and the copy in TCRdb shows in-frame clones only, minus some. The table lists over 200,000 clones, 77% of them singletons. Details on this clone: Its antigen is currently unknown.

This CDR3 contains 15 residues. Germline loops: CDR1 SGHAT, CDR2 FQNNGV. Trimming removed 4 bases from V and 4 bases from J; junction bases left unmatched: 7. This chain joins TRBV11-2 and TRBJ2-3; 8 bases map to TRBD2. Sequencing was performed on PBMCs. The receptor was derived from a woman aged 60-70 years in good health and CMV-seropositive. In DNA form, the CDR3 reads TGTGCCAGCAGCTCCCACTGGCGGGGGGCAGATACGCAGTATTTT. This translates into CASSSHWRGADTQYF.